This T cell receptor beta chain came from a study of cytomegalovirus exposure and HLA in healthy donors. The study's findings and limits: Several V segments, TRBV6-2 and TRBV6-3 among them, could not be told apart and were dropped. Common viral pathogens (according to a later analysis) appeared linked to several of the most significant clusters. V- and J-gene trimming in TCR beta was tied to a missense DCLRE1C variant by an analysis performed later. A later analysis found that most CMV-associated TCR beta chains appeared HLA-restricted.

PCR amplification relied on 60 Vbeta primers (plus 13 Jbeta primers). Here immunoSEQ multiplex PCR was the method, and the copy in TCRdb shows in-frame clones only, minus some. Counted here are some 150,000 clones, 75% to 85% occurring once; the ten biggest clones make up around 1.5%. V lost 2 bases and J lost 4, with 15 bases in between. The CDR3 spans 16 residues. Germline CDR1 reads SGHNT; CDR2 reads YENEEA. Comments on this clone: Its matching antigen is unknown.

The source material was PBMCs. The chain combines TRBV11-3 with TRBJ2-1; D possibly corresponds to TRBD1 (6 bases). The TCR comes from a woman aged 40-49 years in good health and CMV-seronegative. CDR3 amino acids: CASSLRGTDGYNEQFF. CDR3 DNA sequence: TGTGCCAGCAGCTTAAGGGGGACGGATGGATACAATGAGCAGTTCTTC.